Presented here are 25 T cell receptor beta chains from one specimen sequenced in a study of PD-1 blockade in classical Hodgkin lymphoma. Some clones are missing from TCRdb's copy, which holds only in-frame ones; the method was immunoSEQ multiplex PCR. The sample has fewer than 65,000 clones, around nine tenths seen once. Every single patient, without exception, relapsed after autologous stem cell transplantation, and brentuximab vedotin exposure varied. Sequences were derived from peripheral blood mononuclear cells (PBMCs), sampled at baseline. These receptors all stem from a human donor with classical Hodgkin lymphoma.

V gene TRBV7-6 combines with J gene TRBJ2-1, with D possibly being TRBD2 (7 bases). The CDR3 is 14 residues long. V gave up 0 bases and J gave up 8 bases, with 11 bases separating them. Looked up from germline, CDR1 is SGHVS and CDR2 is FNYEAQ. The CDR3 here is CASSLAGGGDEQFF. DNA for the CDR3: TGTGCCAGCAGCTTAGCAGGGGGGGGTGATGAGCAGTTCTTC. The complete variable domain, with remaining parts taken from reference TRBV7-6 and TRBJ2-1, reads GAGVSQSPRYKVTKRGQDVALRCDPISGHVSLYWYRQALGQGPEFLTYFNYEAQQDKSGLPNDRFSAERPEGSISTLTIQRTEQRDSAMYRCASSLAGGGDEQFFGPGTRLTVL.

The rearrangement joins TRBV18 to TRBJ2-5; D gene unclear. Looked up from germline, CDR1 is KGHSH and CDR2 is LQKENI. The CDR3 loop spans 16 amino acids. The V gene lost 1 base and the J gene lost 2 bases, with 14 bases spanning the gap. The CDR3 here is CASSPRQDGPQETQYF. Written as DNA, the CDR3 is TGTGCCAGCTCACCACGCCAGGACGGCCCACAAGAGACCCAGTACTTC. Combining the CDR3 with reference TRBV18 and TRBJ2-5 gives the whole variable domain NAGVMQNPRHLVRRRGQEARLRCSPMKGHSHVYWYRQLPEEGLKFMVYLQKENIIDESGMPKERFSAEFPKEGPSILRIQQVVRGDSAAYFCASSPRQDGPQETQYFGPGTRLLVL.

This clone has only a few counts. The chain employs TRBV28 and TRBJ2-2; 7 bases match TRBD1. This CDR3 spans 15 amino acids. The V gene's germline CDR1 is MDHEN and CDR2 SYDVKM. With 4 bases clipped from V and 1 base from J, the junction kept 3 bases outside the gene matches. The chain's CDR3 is CASSWTGWNTGELFF. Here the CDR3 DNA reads TGTGCCAGCAGTTGGACAGGTTGGAACACCGGGGAGCTGTTTTTT.

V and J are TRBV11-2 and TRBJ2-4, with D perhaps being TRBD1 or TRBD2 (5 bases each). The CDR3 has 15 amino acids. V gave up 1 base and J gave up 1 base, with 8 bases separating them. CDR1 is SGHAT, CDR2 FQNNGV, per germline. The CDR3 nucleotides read TGTGCCAGCAGCTTAGGGTGGGGGGCCAAAAACATTCAGTACTTC. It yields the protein CASSLGWGAKNIQYF.

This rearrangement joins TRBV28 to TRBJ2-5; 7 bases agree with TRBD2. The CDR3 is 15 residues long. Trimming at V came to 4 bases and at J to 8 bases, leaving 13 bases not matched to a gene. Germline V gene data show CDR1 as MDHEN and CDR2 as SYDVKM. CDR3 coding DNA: TGTGCCAGCAGTTCCCCTTGGGACTACCCAGATACCCAGTACTTC. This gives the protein CASSSPWDYPDTQYF.

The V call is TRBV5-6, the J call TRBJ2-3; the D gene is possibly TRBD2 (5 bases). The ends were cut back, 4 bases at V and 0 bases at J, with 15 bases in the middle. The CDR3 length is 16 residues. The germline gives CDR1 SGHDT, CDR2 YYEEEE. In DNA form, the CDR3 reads TGTGCCAGCAGCCCTCCGGGTAGCGCCAGCACAGATACGCAGTATTTT. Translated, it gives CASSPPGSASTDTQYF. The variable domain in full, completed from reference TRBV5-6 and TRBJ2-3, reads DAGVTQSPTHLIKTRGQQVTLRCSPKSGHDTVSWYQQALGQGPQFIFQYYEEEERQRGNFPDRFSGHQFPNYSSELNVNALLLGDSALYLCASSPPGSASTDTQYFGPGTRLTVL.

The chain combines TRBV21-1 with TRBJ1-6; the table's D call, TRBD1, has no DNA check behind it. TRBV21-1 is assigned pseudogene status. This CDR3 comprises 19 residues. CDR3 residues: CASSSRDRWSSSYNSPLHF. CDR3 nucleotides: TGTGCCAGCAGCAGCCGGGACAGGTGGTCCAGCTCCTATAATTCACCCCTCCACTTT.

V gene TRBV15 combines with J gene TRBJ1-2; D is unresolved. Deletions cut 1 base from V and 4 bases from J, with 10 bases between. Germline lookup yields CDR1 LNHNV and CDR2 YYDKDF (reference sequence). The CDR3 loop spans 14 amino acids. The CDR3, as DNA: TGTGCCACCAGCAGAGGGGCGGAAACCTATGGCTACACCTTC. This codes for CATSRGAETYGYTF.

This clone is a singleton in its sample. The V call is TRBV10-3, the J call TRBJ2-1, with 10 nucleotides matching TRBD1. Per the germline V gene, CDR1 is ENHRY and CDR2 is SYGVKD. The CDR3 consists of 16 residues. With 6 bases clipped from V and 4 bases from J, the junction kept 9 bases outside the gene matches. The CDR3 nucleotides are TGTGCCATCAGCCCATGGACAGGGGGGCGGTACAATGAGCAGTTCTTC. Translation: CAISPWTGGRYNEQFF.

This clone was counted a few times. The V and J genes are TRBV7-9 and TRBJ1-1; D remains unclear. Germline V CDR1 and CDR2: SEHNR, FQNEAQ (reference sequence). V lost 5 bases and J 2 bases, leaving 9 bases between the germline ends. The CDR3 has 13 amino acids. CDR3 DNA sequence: TGTGCCAGCAGCCTCCAGGAAAACACTGAAGCTTTCTTT. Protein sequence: CASSLQENTEAFF.

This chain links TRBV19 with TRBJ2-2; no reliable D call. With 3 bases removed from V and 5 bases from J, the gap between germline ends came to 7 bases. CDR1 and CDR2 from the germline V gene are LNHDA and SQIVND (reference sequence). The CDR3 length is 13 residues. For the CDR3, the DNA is TGTGCCAGTAGTATTTTCGAAACCGGGGAGCTGTTTTTT. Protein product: CASSIFETGELFF.

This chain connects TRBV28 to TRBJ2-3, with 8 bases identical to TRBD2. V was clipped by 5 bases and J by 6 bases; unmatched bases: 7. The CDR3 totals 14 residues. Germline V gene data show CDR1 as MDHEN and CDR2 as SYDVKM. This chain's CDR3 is CASSLGLAQDTQYF. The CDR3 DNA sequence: TGTGCCAGCAGTCTCGGACTAGCCCAGGATACGCAGTATTTT. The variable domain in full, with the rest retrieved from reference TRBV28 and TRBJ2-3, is DVKVTQSSRYLVKRTGEKVFLECVQDMDHENMFWYRQDPGLGLRLIYFSYDVKMKEKGDIPEGYSVSREKKERFSLILESASTNQTSMYLCASSLGLAQDTQYFGPGTRLTVL.

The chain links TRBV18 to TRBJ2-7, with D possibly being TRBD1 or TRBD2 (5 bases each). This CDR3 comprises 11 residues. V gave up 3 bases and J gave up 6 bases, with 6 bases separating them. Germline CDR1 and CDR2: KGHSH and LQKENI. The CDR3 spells CASSPGREQYF. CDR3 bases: TGTGCCAGCTCACCGGGACGCGAGCAGTACTTC.

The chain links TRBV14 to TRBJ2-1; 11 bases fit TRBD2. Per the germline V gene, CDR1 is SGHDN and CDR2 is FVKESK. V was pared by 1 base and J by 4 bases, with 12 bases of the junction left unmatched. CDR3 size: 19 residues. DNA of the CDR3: TGTGCCAGCAGCCAAGGACGTTATAGCGGGAGGGCCGGTTACAATGAGCAGTTCTTC. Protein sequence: CASSQGRYSGRAGYNEQFF.

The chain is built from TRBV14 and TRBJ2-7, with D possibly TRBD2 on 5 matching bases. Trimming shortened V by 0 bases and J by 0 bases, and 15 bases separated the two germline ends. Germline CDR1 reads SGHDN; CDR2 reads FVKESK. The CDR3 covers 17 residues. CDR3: CASSQDISPGYSYEQYF. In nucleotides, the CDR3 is TGTGCCAGCAGCCAAGATATCTCCCCGGGGTACTCCTACGAGCAGTACTTC.

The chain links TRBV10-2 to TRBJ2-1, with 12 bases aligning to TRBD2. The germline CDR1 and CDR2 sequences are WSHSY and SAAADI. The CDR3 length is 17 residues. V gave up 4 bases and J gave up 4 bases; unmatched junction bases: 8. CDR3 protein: CASSAGPSGGAYNEQFF. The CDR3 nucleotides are TGCGCCAGCAGTGCAGGACCTAGCGGGGGGGCTTACAATGAGCAGTTCTTC.

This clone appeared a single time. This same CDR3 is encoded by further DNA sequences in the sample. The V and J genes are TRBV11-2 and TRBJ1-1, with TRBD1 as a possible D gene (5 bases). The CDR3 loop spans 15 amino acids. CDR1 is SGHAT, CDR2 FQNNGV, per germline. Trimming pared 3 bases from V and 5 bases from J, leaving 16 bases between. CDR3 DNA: TGTGCCAGCAGCTTTAACCCAGGGAGTAGGACTGAAGCTTTCTTT. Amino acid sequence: CASSFNPGSRTEAFF. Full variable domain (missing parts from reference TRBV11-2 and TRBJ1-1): EAGVAQSPRYKIIEKRQSVAFWCNPISGHATLYWYQQILGQGPKLLIQFQNNGVVDDSQLPKDRFSAERLKGVDSTLKIQPAKLEDSAVYLCASSFNPGSRTEAFFGQGTRLTVV.

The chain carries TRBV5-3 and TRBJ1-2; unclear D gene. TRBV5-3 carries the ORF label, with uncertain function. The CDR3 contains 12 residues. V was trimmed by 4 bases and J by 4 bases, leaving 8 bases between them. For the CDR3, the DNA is TGTGCCAGAAGCCCAGAATGCTATGGCTACACCTTC. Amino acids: CARSPECYGYTF.

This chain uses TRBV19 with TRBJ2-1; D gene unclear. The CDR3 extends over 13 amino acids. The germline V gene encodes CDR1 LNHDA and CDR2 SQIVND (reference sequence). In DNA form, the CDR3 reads TGTCCACCAGGCGATAGGTTACGGTTTGAGCAGTTCTTC. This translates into CPPGDRLRFEQFF.

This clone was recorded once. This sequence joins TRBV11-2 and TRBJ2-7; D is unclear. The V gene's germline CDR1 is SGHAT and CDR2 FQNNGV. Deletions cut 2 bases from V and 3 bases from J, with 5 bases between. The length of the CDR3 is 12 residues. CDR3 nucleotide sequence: TGTGCCAGCAGCTTATCGTTCTACGAGCAGTACTTC. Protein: CASSLSFYEQYF.

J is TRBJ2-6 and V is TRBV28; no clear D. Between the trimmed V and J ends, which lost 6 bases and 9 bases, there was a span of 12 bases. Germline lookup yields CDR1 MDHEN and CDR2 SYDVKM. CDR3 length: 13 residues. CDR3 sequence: CASRPRGRNVLTF. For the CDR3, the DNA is TGTGCCAGCAGACCCCGAGGCCGCAACGTCCTGACTTTC.

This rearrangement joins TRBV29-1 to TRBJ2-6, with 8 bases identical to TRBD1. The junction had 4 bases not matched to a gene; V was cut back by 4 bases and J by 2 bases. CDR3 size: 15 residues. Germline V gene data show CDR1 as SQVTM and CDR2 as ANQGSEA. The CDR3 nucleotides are TGCAGCGTTGGCCCGACAGGGGCTGGGGCCAACGTCCTGACTTTC. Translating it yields CSVGPTGAGANVLTF. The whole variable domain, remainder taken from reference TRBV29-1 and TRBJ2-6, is SAVISQKPSRDICQRGTSLTIQCQVDSQVTMMFWYRQQPGQSLTLIATANQGSEATYESGFVIDKFPISRPNLTFSTLTVSNMSPEDSSIYLCSVGPTGAGANVLTFGAGSRLTVL.

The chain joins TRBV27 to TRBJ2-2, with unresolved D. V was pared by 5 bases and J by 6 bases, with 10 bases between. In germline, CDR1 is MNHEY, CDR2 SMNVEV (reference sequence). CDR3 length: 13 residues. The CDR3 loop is CASSPLRSGELFF. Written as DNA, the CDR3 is TGTGCCAGCAGTCCCCTCAGATCCGGGGAGCTGTTTTTT.

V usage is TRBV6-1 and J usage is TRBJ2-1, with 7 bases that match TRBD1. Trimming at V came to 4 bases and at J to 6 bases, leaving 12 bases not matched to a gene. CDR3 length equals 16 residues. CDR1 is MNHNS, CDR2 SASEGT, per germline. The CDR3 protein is CASSASDRTVGNEQFF. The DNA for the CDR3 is TGTGCCAGCAGTGCCTCGGACAGGACCGTGGGCAATGAGCAGTTCTTC.

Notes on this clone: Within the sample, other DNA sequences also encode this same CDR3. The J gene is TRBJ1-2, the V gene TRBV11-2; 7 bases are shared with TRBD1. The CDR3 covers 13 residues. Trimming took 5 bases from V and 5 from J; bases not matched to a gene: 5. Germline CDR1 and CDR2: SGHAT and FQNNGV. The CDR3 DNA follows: TGTGCCAGCAGCCAGGGACAGTATTATGGCTACACCTTC. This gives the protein CASSQGQYYGYTF.